This T cell receptor beta chain was found in a study of shared clonotypes between healthy human individuals. Study-wide results and caveats: An anticipated effect of sequencing depth on clonotype sharing among donors was recognized. Rarefaction showed that sequencing of sorted subsets was incomplete (despite large depth).

Subsets obtained from CD4+ cells comprised CD45RA+ naive and CD45RA-negative memory cells. Turning to this clone: Its matching antigen is unknown.

The genomic DNA of each subset was split evenly across several immunoSEQ plates. The table came from immunoSEQ multiplex PCR; TCRdb's copy has only in-frame clones and leaves some out. There are roughly 2,500,000 clones in the sample; over 85% occur only once, and 0.35% to 0.45% lies in the top ten. The clonotype originates from a man aged 18 to 29 in good health. Some clones in this sample may be carry-over from other donors' samples. Sequenced: naive CD4+ T cells from PBMCs. Specified subset: CD45RA+ positively selected.

The CDR3 sequence is CASKQGDQETQYF. The CDR3 DNA reads as TGTGCCAGCAAACAGGGGGACCAAGAGACCCAGTACTTC. The chain carries TRBV5-6 and TRBJ2-5; TRBD1 matches 8 bases. In germline, CDR1 is SGHDT, CDR2 YYEEEE. V was pared by 6 bases and J by 0 bases, with 1 base of the junction left unmatched. CDR3 size: 13 residues.